These 20 T cell receptor beta chains share one sample of origin, sequenced in a study of blood T cell repertoires in COVID-19. Clones were sequenced by immunoSEQ multiplex PCR, and TCRdb holds only the in-frame ones, with some missing. Here the sample spans about 150,000 clones, 86% being singletons. Sequences were obtained from PBMCs or T cells enriched from blood (not recorded which). The source of these receptors is a man aged 45-65 years who had recovered from COVID-19.

This chain uses TRBV7-2 with TRBJ2-3; 10 positions agree with TRBD2. The CDR3 extends over 17 amino acids. CDR1 and CDR2 (germline): SGHTA, FQGNSA. V lost 2 bases, J lost 1 base, and 6 bases stayed unmatched. In nucleotides, the CDR3 is TGTGCCAGCAGCTTATATGGAGCGGGAGGGGGCACAGATACGCAGTATTTT. Translating it yields CASSLYGAGGGTDTQYF.

The CDR3 DNA reads TGTGCCAGCAGTTTAGGGGGGGCGTTGGGCTACACCTTC. Encoded protein: CASSLGGALGYTF. This rearrangement joins TRBV28 to TRBJ1-2; weak D call: TRBD1 (6 bases). Between the trimmed V and J ends, which lost 2 bases and 8 bases, there was a span of 12 bases. Germline values: CDR1 MDHEN, CDR2 SYDVKM. The CDR3 totals 13 residues.

CDR3 in amino acids: CASSLQSLVSGNTIYF. DNA of the CDR3: TGTGCCAGCAGCTTACAATCGCTAGTCTCTGGAAACACCATATATTTT. This rearrangement joins TRBV11-1 to TRBJ1-3; D not certain. The CDR3 consists of 16 residues. V was clipped by 2 bases and J by 0 bases, with 11 bases between them. The germline gives CDR1 SGHAT, CDR2 FQDESV (reference sequence). Using reference TRBV11-1 and TRBJ1-3 for the parts outside the CDR3, the full variable domain is EAEVAQSPRYKITEKSQAVAFWCDPISGHATLYWYRQILGQGPELLVQFQDESVVDDSQLPKDRFSAERLKGVDSTLKIQPAELGDSAMYLCASSLQSLVSGNTIYFGEGSWLTVV.

This clone was detected once. CDR3 DNA: TGTGCCAGCAGCTTCAACAGCCACCAGTTCTTC. This gives the protein CASSFNSHQFF. The gene calls are TRBV7-6 and TRBJ2-1; no clear D. This CDR3 is 11 amino acids long. Trimming took off 3 bases at V and 13 bases at J, with 10 bases between the two ends. Germline CDR1 reads SGHVS; CDR2 reads FNYEAQ. Supplemented by reference TRBV7-6 and TRBJ2-1, the full variable domain reads GAGVSQSPRYKVTKRGQDVALRCDPISGHVSLYWYRQALGQGPEFLTYFNYEAQQDKSGLPNDRFSAERPEGSISTLTIQRTEQRDSAMYRCASSFNSHQFFGPGTRLTVL.

The V call is TRBV4-3, the J call TRBJ1-5; no clear D gene. The CDR3 spans 14 residues. The V gene's germline CDR1 is LGHNA and CDR2 YSLEER. V lost 0 bases and J lost 5, with 8 bases in between. The CDR3 region has the DNA TGCGCCAGCAGCCAAGACCTAGACCATCAGCCCCAGCATTTT. It yields the protein CASSQDLDHQPQHF.

The chain has TRBV4-1 and TRBJ2-3, with 10 bases aligning to TRBD2. This CDR3 region has 15 residues. Germline V gene sequence: CDR1 MGHRA, CDR2 YSYEKL. The ends lost 5 bases at V and 3 bases at J; junction bases unmatched: 5. CDR3: CASSKASGRTDTQYF. The CDR3 nucleotides read TGCGCCAGCAGCAAGGCTAGCGGGAGAACAGATACGCAGTATTTT.

This clone has just a few counts. V gene TRBV7-2 combines with J gene TRBJ1-2; possible D gene TRBD1, 5 bases. Germline V CDR1 and CDR2: SGHTA, FQGNSA. Trimming shortened V by 6 bases and J by 4 bases, and 15 bases separated the two germline ends. The length of the CDR3 is 14 residues. CDR3 loop: CASSRGLGLYGYTF. The CDR3 nucleotides read TGTGCCAGCAGTAGGGGTTTGGGACTCTATGGCTACACCTTC. The full variable domain, in which reference TRBV7-2 and TRBJ1-2 provide the parts outside the CDR3, is GAGVSQSPSNKVTEKGKDVELRCDPISGHTALYWYRQSLGQGLEFLIYFQGNSAPDKSGLPSDRFSAERTGGSVSTLTIQRTQQEDSAVYLCASSRGLGLYGYTFGSGTRLTVV.

This chain links TRBV30 with TRBJ1-2; D remains ambiguous. The CDR3 is made up of 13 amino acids. Germline-derived CDR1 and CDR2 are GTSNPN and SVGIG (reference sequence). Trimming left V 2 bases short and J 4 bases short, with 11 bases between. The CDR3 spells CAWSRDTRYGYTF. The CDR3 DNA follows: TGTGCCTGGAGTCGAGACACTCGCTATGGCTACACCTTC.

The chain is built from TRBV7-2 and TRBJ1-2; no definite D call. The CDR3 is made up of 13 amino acids. The germline gives CDR1 SGHTA, CDR2 FQGNSA. V was cut by 4 bases and J by 7 bases, with 13 bases left in between. The CDR3 DNA reads as TGTGCCAGCAGCTCCTATCTAGCGGGTGGCTACACCTTC. Translation gives CASSSYLAGGYTF.

J is TRBJ1-2 and V is TRBV30, with 9 bases that match TRBD1. Germline assignment: CDR1 GTSNPN and CDR2 SVGIG (reference sequence). V lost 5 bases, J lost 7 bases, and 8 bases stayed unmatched. The CDR3 covers 13 residues. CDR3 nucleotide sequence: TGTGCCTGGGTCGGACAGGGGCGGTTTGGCTACACCTTC. This encodes CAWVGQGRFGYTF.

A few counts support this clone. The chain has TRBV14 and TRBJ2-4, with a tentative D call TRBD2 (6 bases). Trimming took 6 bases from V and 9 from J, leaving 15 bases between them. In germline, CDR1 is SGHDN, CDR2 FVKESK. This CDR3 is 13 amino acids long. CDR3 amino acids: CASSPTRDSIQYF. For the CDR3, the DNA is TGTGCCAGCAGTCCAACCAGGGACTCCATTCAGTACTTC.

This clone has just one count. The chain uses TRBV30 and TRBJ1-1; maybe TRBD1 (5 bases). Trimming removed 1 base from V and 0 bases from J, with 9 bases in between. CDR1 and CDR2 (germline): GTSNPN, SVGIG (reference sequence). The CDR3 length is 14 residues. DNA of the CDR3: TGTGCCTGGAGTGCGACAGCTATGAACACTGAAGCTTTCTTT. It encodes CAWSATAMNTEAFF.

The chain is built from TRBV14 and TRBJ2-5; 12 positions agree with TRBD2. J gave up 5 bases and V 5 bases, and 3 bases lay outside the gene matches. The CDR3 loop spans 14 amino acids. Looked up from germline, CDR1 is SGHDN and CDR2 is FVKESK. CDR3 nucleotides: TGTGCCAGCAGCGAAGGGACTAGCGGGGAGACCCAGTACTTC. Encoded protein: CASSEGTSGETQYF.

For the CDR3, the DNA is TGTGCCAGCAGCAGTATGAACACTGAAGCTTTCTTT. It translates to CASSSMNTEAFF. The gene calls are TRBV6-5 and TRBJ1-1; D is undetermined. The CDR3 totals 12 residues. The germline CDR1 and CDR2 sequences are MNHEY and SVGAGI. Trimming stripped 6 bases from V and 0 bases from J, with 5 bases between.

V usage is TRBV5-1 and J usage is TRBJ1-6; no clear D gene. Germline loops: CDR1 SGHRS, CDR2 YFSETQ. The CDR3 runs to 14 residues. V was shortened by 2 bases and J by 4 bases, with 7 bases between the two germline ends. CDR3 bases: TGCGCCAGCAGCTTCCAGGATTATAATTCACCCCTCCACTTT. Encoded protein: CASSFQDYNSPLHF.

The CDR3 DNA sequence: TGTGCCAGCAGCTTAGGATCCGGGGGACGGAATACGCAGTATTTT. It encodes CASSLGSGGRNTQYF. V usage is TRBV7-2 and J usage is TRBJ2-3; D is perhaps TRBD2 (6 bases). V was pared by 1 base and J by 7 bases, with 15 bases between. CDR3 length equals 15 residues. The V gene's germline CDR1 is SGHTA and CDR2 FQGNSA.

V is TRBV9 and J is TRBJ1-2, with D maybe TRBD1 (5 bases). The CDR3 runs to 13 residues. V lost 4 bases and J lost 8, with 15 bases in between. Germline V gene lookup returns CDR1 SGDLS and CDR2 YYNGEE. The CDR3 DNA reads as TGTGCCAGCAGCACCCCCGGGACTCGGGGCTACACCTTC. Translation gives CASSTPGTRGYTF.

The rearrangement joins TRBV27 to TRBJ1-1, with TRBD1 identical over 7 bases. In germline, CDR1 is MNHEY, CDR2 SMNVEV (reference sequence). With V trimmed by 5 bases and J by 5 bases, 14 bases remained unmatched. CDR3 size: 16 residues. The CDR3 DNA reads as TGTGCCAGCAGTACTCGACAGGGAATCCCCCTGACTGAAGCTTTCTTT. It encodes CASSTRQGIPLTEAFF.

The rearrangement links TRBV30 to TRBJ1-3; D gene ambiguous. The CDR3 length is 14 residues. From germline, CDR1 is GTSNPN and CDR2 SVGIG (reference sequence). Trimming cost V 3 bases and J 0 bases, with 9 bases left between them. The CDR3 sequence: CAWSYINSGNTIYF. CDR3 DNA: TGTGCCTGGAGCTATATTAACTCTGGAAACACCATATATTTT.

This sequence joins TRBV5-4 and TRBJ1-2, with 7 bases fitting TRBD1. Germline-derived CDR1 and CDR2 are SGHNT and YYREEE (reference sequence). J was trimmed by 2 bases and V by 5 bases; bases with no gene match: 9. The CDR3 is 15 residues long. CDR3 bases: TGTGCCAGCAGTTTTTCAGGGGGACGGAACTATGGCTACACCTTC. Translated: CASSFSGGRNYGYTF.